The entry below describes one TCR beta chain. V trimming: 6 bases; J trimming: 1 base; junction bases outside the gene matches: 2. Germline CDR1 reads SNHLY; CDR2 reads FYNNEI. The CDR3 spans 14 residues. The sample originates from a study of blood T cell repertoires in COVID-19. Study overall: Collection of acute and convalescent COVID-19 samples took place in the United States, Italy and Spain. The analysed material was cDNA or gDNA that came from T cells, B-cell-depleted T cells, or PBMCs.

Here immunoSEQ multiplex PCR was the method, and the copy in TCRdb shows in-frame clones only, minus some. The top ten clones hold 4.2% of a sample with roughly 280,000 clones, 84% of them seen once. V is TRBV2 and J is TRBJ2-7; 11 nucleotides align to TRBD2. The sequencing input was peripheral blood. The TCR comes from a man aged 55 to 69 with acute or convalescent COVID-19. CDR3 residues: CASRVAGGSYEQYF. The CDR3 DNA sequence: TGTGCCAGCAGGGTAGCGGGAGGGTCCTACGAGCAGTACTTC.